Below are 4 T cell receptor beta chains sequenced from a single sample in a study of cytomegalovirus exposure and HLA in healthy donors (dated by TCRdb to 2016 to 2017). Library method: the immunoSEQ multiplex PCR assay. For the multiplex PCR, a mixture combining 60 forward primers for TCR Vbeta segments and 13 reverse primers for TCR Jbeta segments was used. Drawn from immuneACCESS, this table holds only the in-frame rearrangements with V and J called that TCRdb kept. Clones are partly lost; checked studies trace under half to an unresolved V gene and leave the rest unexplained. Counted in this sample were approximately 150,000 clones; about 70% of them appeared once. Under 11% of the sample belongs to the ten largest clones. The sequencing input was PBMCs. The receptor set was obtained from a man aged 25-45 years in good health and CMV-seropositive.

V is TRBV9 and J is TRBJ2-7, with 9 bases identical to TRBD1. V lost 3 bases and J lost 9; bases outside the gene matches: 4. Per the germline V gene, CDR1 is SGDLS and CDR2 is YYNGEE. The CDR3 sequence is 12 residues long. The CDR3 DNA sequence: TGTGCCAGCAGCGAGATACAGGGGGCGCAGTACTTC. It yields the protein CASSEIQGAQYF.

The J gene is TRBJ2-2, the V gene TRBV6-4, with 7 bases fitting TRBD1. This CDR3 spans 14 amino acids. V shed 5 bases, J shed 5 bases, and the junction held 5 bases outside the gene matches. Germline V gene sequence: CDR1 MRHNA, CDR2 SNTAGT. This chain's CDR3 is CASSQQGVTGELFF. CDR3 nucleotide sequence: TGTGCCAGCAGTCAGCAGGGGGTGACCGGGGAGCTGTTTTTT.

The V call is TRBV30, the J call TRBJ1-4, with 9 nucleotides matching TRBD1. V was pared by 2 bases and J by 7 bases, with 5 bases of the junction left unmatched. The CDR3 covers 14 residues. Germline lookup yields CDR1 GTSNPN and CDR2 SVGIG (reference sequence). The CDR3, as DNA: TGTGCCTGGAGTATACAGGGGGCGTTTGAAAAACTGTTTTTT. Translation: CAWSIQGAFEKLFF.

The genes are TRBV27 and TRBJ2-7, with 11 bases matching TRBD2. Unmatched junction bases numbered 10, after V lost 4 bases and J lost 5 bases. This CDR3 is built from 16 residues. The germline CDR1 and CDR2 sequences are MNHEY and SMNVEV (reference sequence). The CDR3 sequence is CASSSYTGTSGNEQYF. The CDR3 coding sequence is TGTGCCAGCAGTTCCTATACCGGGACTAGCGGTAACGAGCAGTACTTC.